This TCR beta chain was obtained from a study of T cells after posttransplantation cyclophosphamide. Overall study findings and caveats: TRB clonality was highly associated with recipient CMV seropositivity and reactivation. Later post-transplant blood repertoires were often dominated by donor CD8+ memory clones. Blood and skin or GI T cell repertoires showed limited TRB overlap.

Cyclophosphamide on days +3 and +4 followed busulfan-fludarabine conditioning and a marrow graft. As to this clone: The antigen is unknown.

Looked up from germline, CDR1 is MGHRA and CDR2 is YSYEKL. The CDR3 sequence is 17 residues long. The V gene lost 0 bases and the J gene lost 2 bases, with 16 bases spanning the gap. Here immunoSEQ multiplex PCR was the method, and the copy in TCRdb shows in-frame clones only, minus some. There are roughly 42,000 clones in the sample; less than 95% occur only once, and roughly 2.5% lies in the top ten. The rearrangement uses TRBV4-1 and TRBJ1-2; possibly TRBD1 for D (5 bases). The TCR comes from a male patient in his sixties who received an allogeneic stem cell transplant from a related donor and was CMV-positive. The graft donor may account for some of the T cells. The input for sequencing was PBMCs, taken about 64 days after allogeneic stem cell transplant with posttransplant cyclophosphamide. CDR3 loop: CASSQENGGAANYGYTF. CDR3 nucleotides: TGCGCCAGCAGCCAAGAGAACGGAGGGGCTGCAAACTATGGCTACACCTTC.